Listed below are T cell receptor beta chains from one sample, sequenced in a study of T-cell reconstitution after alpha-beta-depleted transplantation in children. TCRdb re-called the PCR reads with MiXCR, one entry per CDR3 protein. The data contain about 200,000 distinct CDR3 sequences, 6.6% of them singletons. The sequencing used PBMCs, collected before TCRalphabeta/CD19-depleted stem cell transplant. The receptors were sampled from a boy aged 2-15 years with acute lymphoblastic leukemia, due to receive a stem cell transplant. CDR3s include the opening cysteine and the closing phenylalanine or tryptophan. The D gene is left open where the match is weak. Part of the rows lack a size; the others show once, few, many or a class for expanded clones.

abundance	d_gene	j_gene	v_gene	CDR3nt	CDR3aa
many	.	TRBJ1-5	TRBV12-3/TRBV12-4	TGTGCCAGCTCCGACCGACGGGGGGCTCGTCAGCCCCAGCATTTT	CASSDRRGARQPQHF
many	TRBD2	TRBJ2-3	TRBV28	TGTGCCAGCAGTTTTTTCAGGCGGGAGACCCCAGATACGCAGTATTTT	CASSFFRRETPDTQYF
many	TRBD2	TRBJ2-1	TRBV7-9	TGTGCCAGCAGTCAAGGTAGCGGGGGACGCTTCAATGAGCAGTTCTTC	CASSQGSGGRFNEQFF
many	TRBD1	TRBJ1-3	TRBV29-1	TGCAGCGTCCGAGACAGGGATGGAAACACCATATATTTT	CSVRDRDGNTIYF
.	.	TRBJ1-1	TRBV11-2	TGTGCCAGCAGCTTAGCATACACTGAAGCTTTCTTT	CASSLAYTEAFF
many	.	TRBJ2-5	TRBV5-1	TGCGCCAGCAGCTTAGGGTACCCCGGGGAGACCCAGTACTTC	CASSLGYPGETQYF
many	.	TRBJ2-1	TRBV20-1	TGCAGTGCTTACTACAATGAGCAGTTCTTC	CSAYYNEQFF
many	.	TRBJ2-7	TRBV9	TGTGCCAGCAGCGTAGGAGGGCAGGGTCACGAGCAGTACTTC	CASSVGGQGHEQYF
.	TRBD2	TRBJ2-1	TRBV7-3	TGTGCCAGCAGCTTAAGCATTGGGGAACTAGCGGGAGTAATGAGCTCCTACAATGAGCAGTTCTTC	CASSLSIGELAGVMSSYNEQFF
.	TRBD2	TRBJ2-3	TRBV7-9	TGTGCCAGCAGCGCGACTAGCGGGCGAAGCACAGATACGCAGTATTTT	CASSATSGRSTDTQYF
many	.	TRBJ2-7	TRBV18	TGTGCCAGCTCACCGGGGAGTCATGTGAACGAGCAGTACTTC	CASSPGSHVNEQYF
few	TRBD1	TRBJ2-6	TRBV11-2	TGTGCCAGCAGCCCTAACCCGGACAGGGCTGGGGCCAACGTCCTGACTTTC	CASSPNPDRAGANVLTF
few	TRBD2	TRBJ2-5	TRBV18	TGTGCCAGCAACGCAGCGGGGGGGCGAGAGACCCAGTACTTC	CASNAAGGRETQYF
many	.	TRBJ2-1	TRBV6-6	TGTGCCAGCAGTTACGGGGGGGCCAATGAGCAGTTCTTC	CASSYGGANEQFF
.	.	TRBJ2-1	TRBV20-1	TGCAGTGCGAGAGGGACCAACAATGAGCAGTTCTTC	CSARGTNNEQFF
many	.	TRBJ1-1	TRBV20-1	TGCAGTGCTAGATCAAGGGGGGTGGGGAACACTGAAGCTTTCTTT	CSARSRGVGNTEAFF
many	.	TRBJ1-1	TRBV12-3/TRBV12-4	TGTGCCAGCAGTGAATTGGGGGGGCACACTGAAGCTTTCTTT	CASSELGGHTEAFF
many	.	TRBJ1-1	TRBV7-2	TGTGCCAGCAGCTTAAGGTCAAGTGCGGGGCGCTTCGTTGAAGCTTTCTTT	CASSLRSSAGRFVEAFF
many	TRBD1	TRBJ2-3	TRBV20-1	TGCAGTGCTAGACCCCCTCCGGGACAGGCCACAGATACGCAGTATTTT	CSARPPPGQATDTQYF
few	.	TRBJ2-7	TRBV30	TGTGCCTGGAGTAGGGGGGACAGCTCCTACGAGCAGTACTTC	CAWSRGDSSYEQYF
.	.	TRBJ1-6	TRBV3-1	TGTGCCAGCAGCCTAGCTGGAATAAACGAGGATTCACCCCTCCACTTT	CASSLAGINEDSPLHF
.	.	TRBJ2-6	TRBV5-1	TGCGCCAGCAGCTTGGTTCCGGTCTCTGGGGCCAACGTCCTGACTTTC	CASSLVPVSGANVLTF
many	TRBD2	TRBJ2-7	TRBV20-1	TGCAGTGCTAGGGATGCCGGGACTAGATCTGGCGAGCAGTACTTC	CSARDAGTRSGEQYF
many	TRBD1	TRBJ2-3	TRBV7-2	TGTGCCAGCAAAGGGTTCCTCGGGACAGGGTACACAGATACGCAGTATTTT	CASKGFLGTGYTDTQYF
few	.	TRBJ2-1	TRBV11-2	TGTGCCAGCAGCCGTCTCCGGAGGGGGCATGAGCAGTTCTTC	CASSRLRRGHEQFF
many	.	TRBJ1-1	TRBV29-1	TGCAGCGTTACCGATACAGGGTACTTCACTGAAGCTTTCTTT	CSVTDTGYFTEAFF
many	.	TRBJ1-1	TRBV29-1	TGCAGCGCCGCTATGAACACTGAAGCTTTCTTT	CSAAMNTEAFF
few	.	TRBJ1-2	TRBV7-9	TGTGCCAGCAGCTTCCTCCCGGATGGCTACACCTTC	CASSFLPDGYTF
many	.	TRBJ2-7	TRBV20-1	TGCAGTTGCGGTTCCTACGAGCAGTACTTC	CSCGSYEQYF
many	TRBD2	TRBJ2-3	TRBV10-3	TGTGCCATCCGTACGACGACTAGCGGGAGAACCGACACAGATACGCAGTATTTT	CAIRTTTSGRTDTDTQYF
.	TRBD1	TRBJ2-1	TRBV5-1	TGCGCCAGCAGCTGGCGGACCAGGGGGTTCTACAATGAGCAGTTCTTC	CASSWRTRGFYNEQFF
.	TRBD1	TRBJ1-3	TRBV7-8	TGTGCCAGCAGCTTAGACAGGGGTTTTGGGTACACCATATATTTT	CASSLDRGFGYTIYF
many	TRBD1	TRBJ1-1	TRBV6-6	TGTGCCAGCAGAAACAGGGGGCGGACTGAAGCTTTCTTT	CASRNRGRTEAFF
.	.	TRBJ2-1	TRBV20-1	TGCAGTGCTAGAGGCTCCCTCAGCTCCTACAATGAGCAGTTCTTC	CSARGSLSSYNEQFF
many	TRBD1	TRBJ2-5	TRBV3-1	TGTGCCAGCAGCCTACCCGGGACAGGGCTGGAGACCCAGTACTTC	CASSLPGTGLETQYF
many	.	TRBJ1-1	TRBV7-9	TGTGCCAGCAGACCAGCAGGGGCGAACACTGAAGCTTTCTTT	CASRPAGANTEAFF
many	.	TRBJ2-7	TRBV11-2	TGTGCCAGCAGCTTAGATCCAGCCCAGCTACTAAAAAACTACGAGCAGTACTTC	CASSLDPAQLLKNYEQYF
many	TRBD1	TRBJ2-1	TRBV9	TGTGCCAGCAGCGTAGAACAGGGGGCAGAGAGGAAGCAGTTCTTC	CASSVEQGAERKQFF
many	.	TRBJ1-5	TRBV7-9	TGTGCCAGCAGCTCTCCGGGATTGCAGCCCCAGCATTTT	CASSSPGLQPQHF
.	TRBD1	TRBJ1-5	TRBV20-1	TGCAGTGCTAGAAGATCCGCAGGGGGCGTCGGTAGCAATCAGCCCCAGCATTTT	CSARRSAGGVGSNQPQHF
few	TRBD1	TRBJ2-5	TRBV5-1	TGCGCCAGCAGCTACAGGGGTGGGGAAGAGACCCAGTACTTC	CASSYRGGEETQYF
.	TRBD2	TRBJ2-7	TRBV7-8	TGTGCCAGCAGCTTAGCGTTGAATAGCGGGGCCTACGAGCAGTACTTC	CASSLALNSGAYEQYF
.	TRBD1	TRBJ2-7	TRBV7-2	TGTGCCAGCAGTCAACAGGGGGCTATGTACGAGCAGTACTTC	CASSQQGAMYEQYF
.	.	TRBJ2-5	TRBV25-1	TGTGCCAGCAGTGAATGGGGGATGGAGACCCAGTACTTC	CASSEWGMETQYF
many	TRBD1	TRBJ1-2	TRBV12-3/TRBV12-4	TGTGCCAGCACCGGGACAGGGGAGGACTATGGCTACACCTTC	CASTGTGEDYGYTF
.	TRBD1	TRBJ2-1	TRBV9	TGTGCCAGCAGCGGTAGGACAGGTACGCGAAACGAGCAGTTCTTC	CASSGRTGTRNEQFF
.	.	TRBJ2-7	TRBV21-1	TGTGCCAGCAGCAAAGTGAGGGGGGAGCAGTACTTC	CASSKVRGEQYF
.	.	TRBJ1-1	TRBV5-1	TGCGCCAGCAGCTTTACGGGGTTGAACACTGAAGCTTTCTTT	CASSFTGLNTEAFF
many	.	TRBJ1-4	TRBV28	TGTGCCAGCAGTTCTCATTTAATGAGGGAAAAACTGTTTTTT	CASSSHLMREKLFF
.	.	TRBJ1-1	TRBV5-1	TGCGCCAGCAGCTTTTCGACAGCCTCGGGGAACACTGAAGCTTTCTTT	CASSFSTASGNTEAFF
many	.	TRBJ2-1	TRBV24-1	TGTGCCACCAGTGACATGGACAGTCTCTACAATGAGCAGTTCTTC	CATSDMDSLYNEQFF
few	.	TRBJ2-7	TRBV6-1	TGTGCCAGCAGTGAATGGGACACACCCTCCTACGAGCAGTACTTC	CASSEWDTPSYEQYF
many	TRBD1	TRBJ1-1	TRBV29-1	TGCAGCGTTGGTCGGCAGGGGGACACTGAAGCTTTCTTT	CSVGRQGDTEAFF
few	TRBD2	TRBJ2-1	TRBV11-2	TGTGCCAGCAGCTTAGATCCACGGGGGGACAATGAGCAGTTCTTC	CASSLDPRGDNEQFF
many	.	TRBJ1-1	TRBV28	TGTGCCAGCAGTCCTAGGCGGGTGAACACTGAAGCTTTCTTT	CASSPRRVNTEAFF
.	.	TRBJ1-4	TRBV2	TGTGCCAGCAAAGTACAAGGGGGAGGTGAAAAACTGTTTTTT	CASKVQGGGEKLFF
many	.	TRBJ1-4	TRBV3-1	TGTGCCAGCAGCCGCTCAGACAGCGCTAATGAAAAACTGTTTTTT	CASSRSDSANEKLFF
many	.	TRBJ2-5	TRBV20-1	TGCAGTGCCGCCTACTCAGGGCGAGAGACCCAGTACTTC	CSAAYSGRETQYF
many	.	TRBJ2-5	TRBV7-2	TGTGCCAGCAGCTTTTCTCTCGACGAGACCCAGTACTTC	CASSFSLDETQYF